These T cell receptor beta chains were read from a single sample in a study of resident and recirculating memory T cells in vitiligo. Measured with immunoSEQ multiplex PCR; TCRdb has only the in-frame clones, and not every one. This table has tens of thousands of clones, about 91% appearing once. Sequences were obtained from blood. These receptor sequences come from a male donor with vitiligo. The CDR3 runs from the conserved cysteine through the conserved F or W.

j_call | v_call | cdr3_aa
TRBJ2-2 | TRBV6-6 | CASSRGQVINTGELFF
TRBJ1-2 | TRBV6-1 | CASSVGQCSNYGYTF
TRBJ2-7 | TRBV27 | CASSQYPGTSFTEQYF
TRBJ1-1 | TRBV9 | CASRRDARDTEAFF
TRBJ1-1 | TRBV7-9 | CASSLDSSPEAFF
TRBJ2-7 | TRBV6-5 | CASSYSLTGGEQYF
TRBJ2-1 | TRBV9 | CASSLGSAGDYNEQFF
TRBJ2-1 | TRBV11-3 | CASSPGTGYYNEQFF
TRBJ2-7 | TRBV4-1 | CASSRGGGRYEQYF
TRBJ1-2 | TRBV20-1 | CSAPLSGGYTF
TRBJ2-7 | TRBV2 | CASNKLAAAYEQYF